This TCR beta chain was recovered during a study of cytomegalovirus exposure and HLA in healthy donors. Study results and limitations: Indistinguishable V segments, including TRBV6-2 and TRBV6-3, were excluded. The authors considered a cluster of highly shared sequence variants likely to be a sequencing artifact.

PCR primers comprised 60 Vbeta and 13 Jbeta primers. This table comes from immunoSEQ multiplex PCR, and its TCRdb copy is limited to in-frame clones, with some not included. This sample has tens of thousands of clones, with 82% found just once. This clone was counted a few times. The antigen is undetermined. Germline lookup yields CDR1 MNHNY and CDR2 SVGAGI (reference sequence). Trimming shortened V by 2 bases and J by 5 bases, and 7 bases separated the two germline ends. The CDR3 has 13 residues. The V gene is TRBV6-6, the J gene TRBJ1-5; D is unresolved. The source material was PBMCs. The source is a man aged 30-40 years in good health and CMV-seropositive. CDR3 region: CASSYPPDQPQHF. In DNA form, the CDR3 reads TGTGCCAGCAGTTACCCTCCGGATCAGCCCCAGCATTTT.